Listed below are T cell receptor beta chains from one sample, sequenced in a study of cytomegalovirus exposure and HLA in healthy donors. Generated by immunoSEQ multiplex PCR, the TCRdb table keeps only in-frame clones and is missing some. This sample has roughly 140,000 clones, with roughly 80% found just once. Sequences were obtained from PBMCs. The receptors originated from a woman in her 40s in good health and CMV-seropositive. CDR3s include the opening cysteine and the closing phenylalanine or tryptophan. Each record gives: J gene, D gene, clone size, V gene, CDR3 DNA, CDR3 protein. The D gene is left open where the match is weak. The listing skips clone size in some rows; elsewhere it reads once, few, many or a size class.

J gene: TRBJ1-5
D gene: .
clone size: .
V gene: TRBV19
CDR3 DNA: TGTGCCAGTAGTATAGTAACCCCGACAGGATTTGCCGGTCAGCCCCAGCATTTT
CDR3 protein: CASSIVTPTGFAGQPQHF

J gene: TRBJ1-1
D gene: TRBD1
clone size: few
V gene: TRBV5-4
CDR3 DNA: TGTGCCAGCAGCTCTCAGGGGGTGAACACTGAAGCTTTCTTT
CDR3 protein: CASSSQGVNTEAFF

J gene: TRBJ1-4
D gene: .
clone size: .
V gene: TRBV6-6
CDR3 DNA: TGTGCCAGCAGTCCATGGACAGCAACTAATGAAAAACTGTTTTTT
CDR3 protein: CASSPWTATNEKLFF

J gene: TRBJ2-2
D gene: TRBD1
clone size: .
V gene: TRBV16
CDR3 DNA: TGTGCCAGCAGCCGCGGACAGGGTGACGGGGAGCTGTTTTTT
CDR3 protein: CASSRGQGDGELFF

J gene: TRBJ1-2
D gene: TRBD1
clone size: few
V gene: TRBV9
CDR3 DNA: TGTGCCAGCAGCTCACAGGACAGGGCTGTCTATGGCTACACCTTC
CDR3 protein: CASSSQDRAVYGYTF

J gene: TRBJ2-7
D gene: .
clone size: .
V gene: TRBV7-3
CDR3 DNA: TGTGCCAGCAGCTCACTTGGGGGCCCGACCTACGAGCAGTACTTC
CDR3 protein: CASSSLGGPTYEQYF

J gene: TRBJ2-3
D gene: .
clone size: .
V gene: TRBV11-2
CDR3 DNA: TGTGCCAGCAGCTTAGAGAGTAATACGCAGTATTTT
CDR3 protein: CASSLESNTQYF

J gene: TRBJ2-7
D gene: TRBD1
clone size: .
V gene: TRBV2
CDR3 DNA: TGTGCCAGCAGTGTGGACAGGGCCTCCTACGAGCAGTACTTC
CDR3 protein: CASSVDRASYEQYF

J gene: TRBJ2-1
D gene: .
clone size: .
V gene: TRBV11-2
CDR3 DNA: TGTGCCAGCAGCTCGGTACGGTATTCCTACAATGAGCAGTTCTTC
CDR3 protein: CASSSVRYSYNEQFF

J gene: TRBJ1-1
D gene: TRBD1
clone size: .
V gene: TRBV2
CDR3 DNA: TGTGCCAGCAGGACAGGGGGTACCATGAACACTGAAGCTTTCTTT
CDR3 protein: CASRTGGTMNTEAFF

J gene: TRBJ2-1
D gene: TRBD2
clone size: .
V gene: TRBV5-4
CDR3 DNA: TGTGCCAGCAGCCAACTTAGCGGGGGGGCCGTCTACAATGAGCAGTTCTTC
CDR3 protein: CASSQLSGGAVYNEQFF

J gene: TRBJ1-1
D gene: .
clone size: .
V gene: TRBV5-6
CDR3 DNA: TGTGCCAGCAGCTTGGTCACAGGGACGGAAGCTTTCTTT
CDR3 protein: CASSLVTGTEAFF

J gene: TRBJ2-7
D gene: .
clone size: .
V gene: TRBV6-1
CDR3 DNA: TGTGCCAGCGTGGAGCCGAAGTCCTACGAGCAGTACTTC
CDR3 protein: CASVEPKSYEQYF

J gene: TRBJ1-6
D gene: .
clone size: .
V gene: TRBV6-5
CDR3 DNA: TGTGCCAGCAGTTACAGGGGCGAGAATTCACCCCTCCACTTT
CDR3 protein: CASSYRGENSPLHF

J gene: TRBJ2-5
D gene: TRBD2
clone size: once
V gene: TRBV7-3
CDR3 DNA: TGTGCCAGCAGCAAGACTAGCACCGGGACCCAGTACTTC
CDR3 protein: CASSKTSTGTQYF

J gene: TRBJ1-2
D gene: TRBD1
clone size: few
V gene: TRBV9
CDR3 DNA: TGTGCCAGCAGCCGACGGGGGACAGGGGAGATGTATGGCTACACCTTC
CDR3 protein: CASSRRGTGEMYGYTF

J gene: TRBJ1-5
D gene: .
clone size: .
V gene: TRBV19
CDR3 DNA: TGTGCCAGTAGTATTCATAGGGGCATTGGCAATCAGCCCCAGCATTTT
CDR3 protein: CASSIHRGIGNQPQHF

J gene: TRBJ2-2
D gene: .
clone size: .
V gene: TRBV5-1
CDR3 DNA: TGCGCCAGCAGCCCCGGAGAGGCGCGGGCCGGGGAGCTGTTTTTT
CDR3 protein: CASSPGEARAGELFF

J gene: TRBJ2-2
D gene: .
clone size: .
V gene: TRBV11-2
CDR3 DNA: TGTGCCAGCAGCTTAGATCAGACAGGGATGGGGGGCGCGAAGGCCGGGGAGCTGTTTTTT
CDR3 protein: CASSLDQTGMGGAKAGELFF

J gene: TRBJ1-2
D gene: .
clone size: .
V gene: TRBV6-4
CDR3 DNA: TGTGCCAGCAGCTTCGACGGGGGGGCTGGCTACACCTTC
CDR3 protein: CASSFDGGAGYTF

J gene: TRBJ2-7
D gene: TRBD1
clone size: .
V gene: TRBV5-1
CDR3 DNA: TGCGCCAGCAGCCTGGGGACAGGGAGCCACGAGCAGTACTTC
CDR3 protein: CASSLGTGSHEQYF

J gene: TRBJ2-7
D gene: TRBD1
clone size: .
V gene: TRBV19
CDR3 DNA: TGTGCCAGTAGCGACTCTCCCGGGACAGGGTCCTACGAGCAGTACTTC
CDR3 protein: CASSDSPGTGSYEQYF

J gene: TRBJ1-5
D gene: .
clone size: .
V gene: TRBV28
CDR3 DNA: TGTGCCAGCGTGTCGCCTCAGGGTTCGTATCAGCCCCAGCATTTT
CDR3 protein: CASVSPQGSYQPQHF

J gene: TRBJ2-7
D gene: .
clone size: once
V gene: TRBV13
CDR3 DNA: TGTGCCAGCAGCTTCTCCGGTGTCGAGCAGTACTTC
CDR3 protein: CASSFSGVEQYF

J gene: TRBJ1-2
D gene: TRBD1
clone size: .
V gene: TRBV7-6
CDR3 DNA: TGTGCCAGCAGCTTAGGGACAGGGGGCGGTGGCTACACCTTC
CDR3 protein: CASSLGTGGGGYTF

J gene: TRBJ2-7
D gene: TRBD1
clone size: .
V gene: TRBV12-5
CDR3 DNA: TGTGCTGGTGGTTCCCCCGGGACAGGGGTTTACGAGCAGTACTTC
CDR3 protein: CAGGSPGTGVYEQYF

J gene: TRBJ1-1
D gene: .
clone size: .
V gene: TRBV6-5
CDR3 DNA: TGTGCCAGCAGTTTTTCGGGGTTGAACACTGAAGCTTTCTTT
CDR3 protein: CASSFSGLNTEAFF

J gene: TRBJ2-3
D gene: .
clone size: .
V gene: TRBV2
CDR3 DNA: TGTGCCAGCAGGCCATCGGGAGCCTCCACAGATACGCAGTATTTT
CDR3 protein: CASRPSGASTDTQYF

J gene: TRBJ1-2
D gene: .
clone size: .
V gene: TRBV27
CDR3 DNA: TGTGCCAGCAGTTTACCCGCGGCCAGGGGCTATGGCTACACCTTC
CDR3 protein: CASSLPAARGYGYTF

J gene: TRBJ1-5
D gene: TRBD1
clone size: once
V gene: TRBV5-5
CDR3 DNA: TGTGCCAGCAGCTCCTATGCCACAGGGGGAGGGCAGCCCCAGCATTTT
CDR3 protein: CASSSYATGGGQPQHF

J gene: TRBJ1-4
D gene: .
clone size: .
V gene: TRBV19
CDR3 DNA: TGTGCCAGTAGTTTGGGCAGTAATGAAAAACTGTTTTTT
CDR3 protein: CASSLGSNEKLFF

J gene: TRBJ2-3
D gene: .
clone size: few
V gene: TRBV19
CDR3 DNA: TGTGCCAGTAGTATGATGGCGGGATTAAGCACAGATACGCAGTATTTT
CDR3 protein: CASSMMAGLSTDTQYF

J gene: TRBJ1-1
D gene: TRBD1
clone size: .
V gene: TRBV7-9
CDR3 DNA: TGTGCCAGCAGCCGACAAGGGACAGGGAGGAGCACTGAAGCTTTCTTT
CDR3 protein: CASSRQGTGRSTEAFF

J gene: TRBJ1-2
D gene: .
clone size: .
V gene: TRBV4-1
CDR3 DNA: TGCGCCAGCAGCCAAGATGAGCAGGGTCCCTATGGCTACACCTTC
CDR3 protein: CASSQDEQGPYGYTF

J gene: TRBJ2-7
D gene: TRBD2
clone size: .
V gene: TRBV10-2
CDR3 DNA: TGCGCCAGCAGTTCCCTAGCGGGGGGTCCCTACGAGCAGTACTTC
CDR3 protein: CASSSLAGGPYEQYF

J gene: TRBJ2-6
D gene: .
clone size: once
V gene: TRBV11-2
CDR3 DNA: TGTGCCAGCAGCTTAAATCCTCCAGAATTATCTGGGGCCAACGTCCTGACTTTC
CDR3 protein: CASSLNPPELSGANVLTF

J gene: TRBJ2-1
D gene: .
clone size: few
V gene: TRBV27
CDR3 DNA: TGTGCCAGCATGAGCTCCTACAATGAGCAGTTCTTC
CDR3 protein: CASMSSYNEQFF

J gene: TRBJ1-2
D gene: .
clone size: .
V gene: TRBV5-1
CDR3 DNA: TGCGCCAGCAGCTTGGATTCATTCTATGGCTACACCTTC
CDR3 protein: CASSLDSFYGYTF

J gene: TRBJ2-3
D gene: TRBD2
clone size: .
V gene: TRBV5-1
CDR3 DNA: TGCGCCAGCAGCCCACAAACGGGGGGTCCCGGAGATACGCAGTATTTT
CDR3 protein: CASSPQTGGPGDTQYF

J gene: TRBJ1-3
D gene: TRBD1
clone size: .
V gene: TRBV7-2
CDR3 DNA: TGTGCCAGCAGCTACCGGACAGGGTCTGGAAACACCATATATTTT
CDR3 protein: CASSYRTGSGNTIYF

J gene: TRBJ1-1
D gene: TRBD1
clone size: .
V gene: TRBV18
CDR3 DNA: TGTGCCAGCTCACCGTTACAGGGGGCGTCTGAAGCTTTCTTT
CDR3 protein: CASSPLQGASEAFF